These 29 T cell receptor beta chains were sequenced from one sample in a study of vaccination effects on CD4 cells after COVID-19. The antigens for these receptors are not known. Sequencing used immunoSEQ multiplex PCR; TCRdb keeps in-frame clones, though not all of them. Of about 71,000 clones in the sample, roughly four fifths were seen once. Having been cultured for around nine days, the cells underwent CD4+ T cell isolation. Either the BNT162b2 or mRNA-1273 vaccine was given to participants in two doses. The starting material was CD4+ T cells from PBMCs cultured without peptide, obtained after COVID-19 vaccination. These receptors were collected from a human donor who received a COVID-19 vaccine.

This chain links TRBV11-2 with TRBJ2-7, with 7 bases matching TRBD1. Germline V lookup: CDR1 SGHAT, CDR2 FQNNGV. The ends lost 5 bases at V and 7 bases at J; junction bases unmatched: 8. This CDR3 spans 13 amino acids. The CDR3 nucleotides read TGTGCCAGCAGCAATAGACAGGGTCGGGAGCAGTACGTC. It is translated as CASSNRQGREQYV.

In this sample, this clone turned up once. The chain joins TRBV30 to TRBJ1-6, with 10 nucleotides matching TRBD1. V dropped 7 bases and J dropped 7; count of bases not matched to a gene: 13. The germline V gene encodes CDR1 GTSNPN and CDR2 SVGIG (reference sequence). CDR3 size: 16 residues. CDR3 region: CALQPAPGQGNSPLHF. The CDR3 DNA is TGTGCCTTACAACCCGCGCCGGGACAGGGGAATTCACCCCTCCACTTT.

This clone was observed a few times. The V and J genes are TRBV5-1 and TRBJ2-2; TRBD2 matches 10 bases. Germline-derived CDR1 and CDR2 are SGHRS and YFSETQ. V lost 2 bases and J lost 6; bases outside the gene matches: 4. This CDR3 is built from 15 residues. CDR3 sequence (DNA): TGCGCCAGCAGCTTAGCGGGGGGGCCGGCCGGGGAGCTGTTTTTT. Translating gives CASSLAGGPAGELFF.

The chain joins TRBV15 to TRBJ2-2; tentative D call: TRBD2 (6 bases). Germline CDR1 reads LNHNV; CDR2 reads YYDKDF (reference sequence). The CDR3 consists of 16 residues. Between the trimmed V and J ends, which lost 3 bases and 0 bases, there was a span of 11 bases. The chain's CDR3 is CATSSRLGSNTGELFF. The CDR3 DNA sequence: TGTGCCACCAGCAGCCGACTAGGTTCGAACACCGGGGAGCTGTTTTTT.

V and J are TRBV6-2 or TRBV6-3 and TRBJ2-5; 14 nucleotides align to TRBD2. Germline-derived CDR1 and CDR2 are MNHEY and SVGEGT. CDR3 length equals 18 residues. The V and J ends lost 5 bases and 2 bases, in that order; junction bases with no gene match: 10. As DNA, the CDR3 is TGTGCCAGCAGTACAGGGCGACTAGCGGGGGGGCAGCAAGAGACCCAGTACTTC. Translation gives CASSTGRLAGGQQETQYF.

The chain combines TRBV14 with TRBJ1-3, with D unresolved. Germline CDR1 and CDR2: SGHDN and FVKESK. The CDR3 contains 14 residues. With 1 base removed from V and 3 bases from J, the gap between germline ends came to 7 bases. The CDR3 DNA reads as TGTGCCAGCAGCCAAGGGAGAGGTGGAAACACCATATATTTT. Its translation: CASSQGRGGNTIYF.

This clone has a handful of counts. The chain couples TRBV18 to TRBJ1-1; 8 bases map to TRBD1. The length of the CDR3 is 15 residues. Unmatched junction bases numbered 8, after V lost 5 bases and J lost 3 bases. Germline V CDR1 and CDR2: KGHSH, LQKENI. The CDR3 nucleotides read TGTGCCAGCTCAGTCTCCGGGACAGGAGACACTGAAGCTTTCTTT. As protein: CASSVSGTGDTEAFF.

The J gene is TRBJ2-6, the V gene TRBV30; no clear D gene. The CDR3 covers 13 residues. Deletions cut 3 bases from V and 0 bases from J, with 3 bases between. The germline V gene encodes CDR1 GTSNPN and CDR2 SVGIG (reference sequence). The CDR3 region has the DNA TGTGCCTGGAGAGACTCTGGGGCCAACGTCCTGACTTTC. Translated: CAWRDSGANVLTF.

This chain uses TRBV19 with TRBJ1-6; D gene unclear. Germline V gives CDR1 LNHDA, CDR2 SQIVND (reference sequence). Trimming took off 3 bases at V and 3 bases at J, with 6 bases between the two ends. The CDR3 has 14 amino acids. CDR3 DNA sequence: TGTGCCAGTAGTATGGTGGACTATAATTCACCCCTCCACTTT. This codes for CASSMVDYNSPLHF.

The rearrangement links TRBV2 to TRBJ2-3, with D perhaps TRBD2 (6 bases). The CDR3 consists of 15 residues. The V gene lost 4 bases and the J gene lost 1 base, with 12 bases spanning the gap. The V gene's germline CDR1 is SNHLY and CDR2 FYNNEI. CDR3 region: CASSGYGGGTDTQYF. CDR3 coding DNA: TGTGCCAGCAGTGGGTACGGCGGGGGCACAGATACGCAGTATTTT.

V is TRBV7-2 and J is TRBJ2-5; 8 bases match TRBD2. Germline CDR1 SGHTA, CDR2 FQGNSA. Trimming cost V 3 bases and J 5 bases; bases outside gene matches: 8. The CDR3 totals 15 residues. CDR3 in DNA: TGTGCCAGCAGCTTTGCGAGCGGGGGCGCCGAGACCCAGTACTTC. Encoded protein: CASSFASGGAETQYF. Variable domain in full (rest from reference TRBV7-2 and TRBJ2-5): GAGVSQSPSNKVTEKGKDVELRCDPISGHTALYWYRQSLGQGLEFLIYFQGNSAPDKSGLPSDRFSAERTGGSVSTLTIQRTQQEDSAVYLCASSFASGGAETQYFGPGTRLLVL.

In DNA form, the CDR3 reads TGTGCCAGCAGCCCGGGACACCTGGGAGCCAAAAACATTCAGTACTTC. This sequence encodes CASSPGHLGAKNIQYF. The rearrangement uses TRBV7-3 and TRBJ2-4; a possible D gene is TRBD1 (6 bases). Trimming pared 5 bases from V and 0 bases from J, leaving 14 bases between. The germline V gene encodes CDR1 SGHTA and CDR2 FQGTGA. The CDR3 extends over 16 amino acids. Full variable domain (missing parts from reference TRBV7-3 and TRBJ2-4): GAGVSQTPSNKVTEKGKYVELRCDPISGHTALYWYRQSLGQGPEFLIYFQGTGAADDSGLPNDRFFAVRPEGSVSTLKIQRTERGDSAVYLCASSPGHLGAKNIQYFGAGTRLSVL.

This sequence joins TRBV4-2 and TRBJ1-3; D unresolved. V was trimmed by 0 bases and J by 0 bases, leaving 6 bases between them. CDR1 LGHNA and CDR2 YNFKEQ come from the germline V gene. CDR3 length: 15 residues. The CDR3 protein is CASSQDKYSGNTIYF. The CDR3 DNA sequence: TGTGCCAGCAGCCAAGACAAGTACTCTGGAAACACCATATATTTT.

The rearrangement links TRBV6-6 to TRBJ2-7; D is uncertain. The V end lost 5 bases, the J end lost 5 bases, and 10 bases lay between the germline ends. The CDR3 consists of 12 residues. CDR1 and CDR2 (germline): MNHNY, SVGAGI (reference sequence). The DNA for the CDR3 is TGTGCCAGCAGTCCCACAGTCAACGAGCAGTACGTC. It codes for CASSPTVNEQYV.

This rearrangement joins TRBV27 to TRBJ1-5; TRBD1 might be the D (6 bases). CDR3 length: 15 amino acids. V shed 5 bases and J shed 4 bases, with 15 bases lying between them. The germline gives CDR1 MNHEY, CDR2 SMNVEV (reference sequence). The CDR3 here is CASSPKGGSNQPQHF. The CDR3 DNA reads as TGTGCCAGCAGTCCGAAGGGGGGTAGTAATCAGCCCCAGCATTTT.

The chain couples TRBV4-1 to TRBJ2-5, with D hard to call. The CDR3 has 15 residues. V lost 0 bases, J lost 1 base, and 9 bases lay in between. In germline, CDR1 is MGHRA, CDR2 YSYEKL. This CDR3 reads CASSQELLLQETQYF. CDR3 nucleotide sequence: TGCGCCAGCAGCCAAGAGCTTCTCCTCCAAGAGACCCAGTACTTC.

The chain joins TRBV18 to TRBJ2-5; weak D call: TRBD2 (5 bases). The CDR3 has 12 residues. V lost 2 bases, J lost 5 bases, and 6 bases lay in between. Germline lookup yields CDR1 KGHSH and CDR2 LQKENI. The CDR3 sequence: CASSPGSETQYF. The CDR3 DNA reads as TGTGCCAGCTCACCAGGGAGCGAGACCCAGTACTTC. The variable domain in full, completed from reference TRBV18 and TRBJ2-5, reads NAGVMQNPRHLVRRRGQEARLRCSPMKGHSHVYWYRQLPEEGLKFMVYLQKENIIDESGMPKERFSAEFPKEGPSILRIQQVVRGDSAAYFCASSPGSETQYFGPGTRLLVL.

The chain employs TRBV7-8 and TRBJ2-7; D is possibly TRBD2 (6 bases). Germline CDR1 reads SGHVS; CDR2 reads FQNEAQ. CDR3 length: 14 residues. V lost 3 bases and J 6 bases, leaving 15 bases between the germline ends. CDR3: CASSLPGGRGEQYV. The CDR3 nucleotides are TGTGCCAGCAGCTTGCCCGGAGGGAGAGGCGAGCAGTACGTC.

The CDR3 DNA sequence: TGCGCCAGCGGACCGGGGAGGGGCTACACCTTC. Amino acid sequence: CASGPGRGYTF. The rearrangement joins TRBV5-1 to TRBJ1-2; the D is unclear. The germline V gene has CDR1 SGHRS and CDR2 YFSETQ. The V end was cut by 7 bases, the J end by 8 bases, with 12 bases between. CDR3 size: 11 residues. The whole variable domain, remainder taken from reference TRBV5-1 and TRBJ1-2, is KAGVTQTPRYLIKTRGQQVTLSCSPISGHRSVSWYQQTPGQGLQFLFEYFSETQRNKGNFPGRFSGRQFSNSRSEMNVSTLELGDSALYLCASGPGRGYTFGSGTRLTVV.

The CDR3 nucleotides are TGCAGTGCTAGTCCCCGGGGGACTGGAAACACCATATATTTT. Encoded protein: CSASPRGTGNTIYF. The chain uses TRBV20-1 and TRBJ1-3; D possibly corresponds to TRBD1 (5 bases). There are 14 residues in the CDR3. CDR1 is DFQATT, CDR2 SNEGSKA, per germline (reference sequence). V lost 3 bases and J lost 2, with 11 bases in between.

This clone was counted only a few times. CDR3 loop: CASSQDLSFYGYTF. The CDR3 DNA reads TGTGCCAGCAGCCAAGATCTGTCATTCTATGGCTACACCTTC. The V and J genes are TRBV4-2 and TRBJ1-2; unclear D gene. With 0 bases removed from V and 4 bases from J, the gap between germline ends came to 9 bases. The germline CDR1 and CDR2 sequences are LGHNA and YNFKEQ. The CDR3 covers 14 residues.

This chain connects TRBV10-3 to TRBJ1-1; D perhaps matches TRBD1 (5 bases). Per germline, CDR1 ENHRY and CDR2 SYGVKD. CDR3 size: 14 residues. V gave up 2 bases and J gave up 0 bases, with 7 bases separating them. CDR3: CAISEAGLNTEAFF. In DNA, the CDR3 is TGTGCCATCAGTGAGGCAGGGCTGAACACTGAAGCTTTCTTT.

The CDR3 region is CATERDYGYTF. As DNA, the CDR3 is TGTGCCACGGAGCGTGACTATGGCTACACCTTC. The chain joins TRBV19 to TRBJ1-2; D unresolved. This CDR3 spans 11 amino acids. The germline V and J ends were trimmed by 10 bases and 3 bases, with 9 bases remaining between them. Germline values: CDR1 LNHDA, CDR2 SQIVND (reference sequence).

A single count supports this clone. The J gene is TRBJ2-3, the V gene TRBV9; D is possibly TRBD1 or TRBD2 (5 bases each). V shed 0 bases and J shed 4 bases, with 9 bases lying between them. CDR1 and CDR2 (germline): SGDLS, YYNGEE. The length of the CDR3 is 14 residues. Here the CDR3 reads CASSVARGSDTQYF. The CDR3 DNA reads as TGTGCCAGCAGCGTAGCGAGGGGTTCAGATACGCAGTATTTT.

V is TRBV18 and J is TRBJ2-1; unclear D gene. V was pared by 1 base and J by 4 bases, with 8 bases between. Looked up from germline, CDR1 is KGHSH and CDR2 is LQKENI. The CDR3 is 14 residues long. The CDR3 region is CASSPQGAYNEQFF. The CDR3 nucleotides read TGTGCCAGCTCACCACAGGGCGCTTACAATGAGCAGTTCTTC.

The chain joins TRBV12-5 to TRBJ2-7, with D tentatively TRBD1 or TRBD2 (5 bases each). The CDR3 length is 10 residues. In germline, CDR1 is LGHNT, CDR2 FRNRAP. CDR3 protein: CASWDRAGSV. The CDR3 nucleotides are TGTGCTAGTTGGGATCGGGCAGGGAGCGTC.

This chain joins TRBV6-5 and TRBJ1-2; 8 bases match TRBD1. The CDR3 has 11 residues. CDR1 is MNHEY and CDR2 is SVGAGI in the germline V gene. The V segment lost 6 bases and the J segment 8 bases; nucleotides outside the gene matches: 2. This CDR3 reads CASRRTGGYTF. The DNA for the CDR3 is TGTGCCAGCAGACGGACAGGGGGCTACACCTTC.

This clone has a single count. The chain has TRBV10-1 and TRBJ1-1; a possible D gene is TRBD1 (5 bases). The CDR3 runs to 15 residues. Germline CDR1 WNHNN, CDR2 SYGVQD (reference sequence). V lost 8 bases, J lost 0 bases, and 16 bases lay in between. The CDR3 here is CASSPPGGMNTEAFF. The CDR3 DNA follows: TGCGCCAGCTCCCCCCCGGGGGGGATGAACACTGAAGCTTTCTTT.

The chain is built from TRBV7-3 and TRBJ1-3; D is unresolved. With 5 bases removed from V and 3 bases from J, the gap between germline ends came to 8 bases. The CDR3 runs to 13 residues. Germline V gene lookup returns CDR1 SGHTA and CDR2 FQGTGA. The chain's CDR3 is CASSLLLGNTIYF. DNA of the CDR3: TGTGCCAGCAGCCTTCTCCTTGGAAACACCATATATTTT. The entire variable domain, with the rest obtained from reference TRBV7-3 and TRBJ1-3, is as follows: GAGVSQTPSNKVTEKGKYVELRCDPISGHTALYWYRQSLGQGPEFLIYFQGTGAADDSGLPNDRFFAVRPEGSVSTLKIQRTERGDSAVYLCASSLLLGNTIYFGEGSWLTVV.